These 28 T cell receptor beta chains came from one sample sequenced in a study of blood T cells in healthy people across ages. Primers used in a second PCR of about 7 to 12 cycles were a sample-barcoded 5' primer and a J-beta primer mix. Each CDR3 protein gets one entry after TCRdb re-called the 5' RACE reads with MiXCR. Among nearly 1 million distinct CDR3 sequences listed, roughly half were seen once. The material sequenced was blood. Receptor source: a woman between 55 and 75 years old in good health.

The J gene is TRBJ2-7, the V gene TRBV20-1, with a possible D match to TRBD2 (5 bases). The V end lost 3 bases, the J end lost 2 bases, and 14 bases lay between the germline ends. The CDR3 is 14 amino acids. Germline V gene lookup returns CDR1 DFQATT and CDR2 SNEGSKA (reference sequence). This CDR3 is CSARLAPVPYEQYF. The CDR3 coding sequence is TGCAGTGCTAGGCTAGCCCCGGTCCCCTACGAGCAGTACTTC.

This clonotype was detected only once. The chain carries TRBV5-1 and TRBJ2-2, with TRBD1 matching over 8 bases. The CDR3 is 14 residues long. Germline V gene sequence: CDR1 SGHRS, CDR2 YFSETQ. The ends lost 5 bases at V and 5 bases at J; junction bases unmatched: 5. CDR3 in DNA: TGCGCCAGCAGTGGACAGGGAAAGACCGGGGAGCTGTTTTTT. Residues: CASSGQGKTGELFF.

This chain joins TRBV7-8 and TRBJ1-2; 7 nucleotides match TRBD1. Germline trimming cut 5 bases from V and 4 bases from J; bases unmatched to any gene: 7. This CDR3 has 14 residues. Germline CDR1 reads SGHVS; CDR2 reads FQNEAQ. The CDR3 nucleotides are TGTGCCAGCAGCCCCTCGGGGGACAGCTATGGCTACACCTTC. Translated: CASSPSGDSYGYTF. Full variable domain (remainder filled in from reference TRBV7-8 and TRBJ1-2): GAGVSQSPRYKVAKRGQDVALRCDPISGHVSLFWYQQALGQGPEFLTYFQNEAQLDKSGLPSDRFFAERPEGSVSTLKIQRTQQEDSAVYLCASSPSGDSYGYTFGSGTRLTVV.

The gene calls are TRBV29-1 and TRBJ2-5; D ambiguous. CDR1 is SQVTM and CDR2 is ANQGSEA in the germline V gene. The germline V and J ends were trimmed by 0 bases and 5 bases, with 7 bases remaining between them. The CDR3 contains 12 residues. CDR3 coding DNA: TGCAGCGTTGAAGACTGGCCGGAGACCCAGTACTTC. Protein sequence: CSVEDWPETQYF.

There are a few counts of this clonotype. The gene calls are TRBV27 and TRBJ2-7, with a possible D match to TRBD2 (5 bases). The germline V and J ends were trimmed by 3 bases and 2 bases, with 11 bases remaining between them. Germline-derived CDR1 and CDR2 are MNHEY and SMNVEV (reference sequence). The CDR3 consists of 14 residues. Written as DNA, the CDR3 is TGTGCCAGCAGTTTCGGACGGGGAGCCTACGAGCAGTACTTC. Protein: CASSFGRGAYEQYF.

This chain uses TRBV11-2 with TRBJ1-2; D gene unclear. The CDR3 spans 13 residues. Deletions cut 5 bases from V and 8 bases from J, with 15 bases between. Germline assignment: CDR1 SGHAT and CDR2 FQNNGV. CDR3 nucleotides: TGTGCCAGCAGCCCGATCAAAGATATGGGCTACACCTTC. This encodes CASSPIKDMGYTF.

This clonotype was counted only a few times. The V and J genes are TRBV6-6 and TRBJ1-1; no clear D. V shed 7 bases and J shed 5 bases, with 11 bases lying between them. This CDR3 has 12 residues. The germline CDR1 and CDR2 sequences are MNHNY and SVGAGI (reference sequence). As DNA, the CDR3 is TGTGCCAGCAAGCGGTTCGGGACTGAAGCTTTCTTT. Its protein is CASKRFGTEAFF.

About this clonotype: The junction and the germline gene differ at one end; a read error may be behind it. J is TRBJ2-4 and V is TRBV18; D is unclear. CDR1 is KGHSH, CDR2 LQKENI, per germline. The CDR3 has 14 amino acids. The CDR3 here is CASSPQTAKSIQYF. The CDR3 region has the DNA TGTGCCAGCTCACCACAAACAGCCAAAAGCATTCAGTACTTC.

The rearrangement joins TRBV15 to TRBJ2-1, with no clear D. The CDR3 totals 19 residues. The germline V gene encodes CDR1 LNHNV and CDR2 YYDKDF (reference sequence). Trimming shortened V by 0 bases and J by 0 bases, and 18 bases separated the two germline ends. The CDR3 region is CATSRDHGSETPSYNEQFF. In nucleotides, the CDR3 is TGTGCCACCAGCAGAGATCACGGCTCGGAGACCCCCTCCTACAATGAGCAGTTCTTC.

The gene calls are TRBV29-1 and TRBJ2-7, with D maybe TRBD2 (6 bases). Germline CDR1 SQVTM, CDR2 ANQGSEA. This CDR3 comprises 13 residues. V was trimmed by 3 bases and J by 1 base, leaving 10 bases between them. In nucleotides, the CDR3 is TGCAGCGTTGAGACTAGTACGTCCTACGAGCAGTACTTC. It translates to CSVETSTSYEQYF.

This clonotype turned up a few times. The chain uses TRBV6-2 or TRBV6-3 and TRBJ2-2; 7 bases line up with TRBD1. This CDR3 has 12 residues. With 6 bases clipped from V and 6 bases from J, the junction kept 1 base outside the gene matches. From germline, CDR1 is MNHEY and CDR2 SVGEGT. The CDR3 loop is CASRGQAGELFF. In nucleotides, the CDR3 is TGTGCCAGCAGAGGACAGGCCGGGGAGCTGTTTTTT.

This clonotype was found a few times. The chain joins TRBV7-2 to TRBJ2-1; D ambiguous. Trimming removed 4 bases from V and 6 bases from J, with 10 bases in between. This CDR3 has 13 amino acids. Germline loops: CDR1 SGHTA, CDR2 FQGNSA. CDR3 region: CASSSRFSNEQFF. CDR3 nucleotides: TGTGCCAGCAGCTCGAGATTCTCCAATGAGCAGTTCTTC.

CDR3 residues: CSGQGPVDTQYF. As DNA, the CDR3 is TGCAGTGGCCAGGGACCGGTAGATACGCAGTATTTT. The chain uses TRBV20-1 and TRBJ2-3; either TRBD1 or TRBD2 may supply D (5 bases each). V lost 7 bases, J lost 5 bases, and 13 bases lay in between. Germline-derived CDR1 and CDR2 are DFQATT and SNEGSKA (reference sequence). The CDR3 runs 12 residues.

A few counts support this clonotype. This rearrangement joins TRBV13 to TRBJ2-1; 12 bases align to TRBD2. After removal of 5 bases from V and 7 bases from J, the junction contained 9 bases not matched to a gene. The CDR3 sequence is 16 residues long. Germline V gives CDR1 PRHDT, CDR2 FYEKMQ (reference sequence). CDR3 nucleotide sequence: TGTGCCAGCAGCCGACTAGCGGGAGCAATTACGAATGAGCAGTTCTTC. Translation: CASSRLAGAITNEQFF.

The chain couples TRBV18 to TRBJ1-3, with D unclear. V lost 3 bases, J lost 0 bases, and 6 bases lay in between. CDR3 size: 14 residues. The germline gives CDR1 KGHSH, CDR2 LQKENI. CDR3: CASSPAGSGNTIYF. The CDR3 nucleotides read TGTGCCAGCTCACCTGCAGGCTCTGGAAACACCATATATTTT.

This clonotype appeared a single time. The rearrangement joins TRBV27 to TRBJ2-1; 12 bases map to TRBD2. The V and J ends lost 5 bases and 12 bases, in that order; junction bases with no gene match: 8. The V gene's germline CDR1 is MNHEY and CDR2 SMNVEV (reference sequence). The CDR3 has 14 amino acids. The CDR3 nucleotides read TGTGCCAGCAGTCCTATGACTAGCGGGGGTGGGCAGTTCTTC. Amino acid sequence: CASSPMTSGGGQFF.

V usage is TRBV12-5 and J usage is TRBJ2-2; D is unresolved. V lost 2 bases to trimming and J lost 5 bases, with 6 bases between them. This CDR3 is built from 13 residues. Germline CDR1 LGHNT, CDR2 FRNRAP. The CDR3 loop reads CASGLSGTGELFF. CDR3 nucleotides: TGTGCTAGTGGTTTGAGTGGGACCGGGGAGCTGTTTTTT. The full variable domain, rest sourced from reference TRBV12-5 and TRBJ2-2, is DARVTQTPRHKVTEMGQEVTMRCQPILGHNTVFWYRQTMMQGLELLAYFRNRAPLDDSGMPKDRFSAEMPDATLATLKIQPSEPRDSAVYFCASGLSGTGELFFGEGSRLTVL.

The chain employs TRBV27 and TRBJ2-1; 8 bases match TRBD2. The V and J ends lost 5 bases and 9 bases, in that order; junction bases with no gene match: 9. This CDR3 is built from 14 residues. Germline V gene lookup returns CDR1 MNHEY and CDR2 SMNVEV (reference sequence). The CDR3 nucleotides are TGTGCCAGCAGTGTGGGGCGGGAGGTCAGTGAGCAGTTCTTC. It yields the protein CASSVGREVSEQFF.

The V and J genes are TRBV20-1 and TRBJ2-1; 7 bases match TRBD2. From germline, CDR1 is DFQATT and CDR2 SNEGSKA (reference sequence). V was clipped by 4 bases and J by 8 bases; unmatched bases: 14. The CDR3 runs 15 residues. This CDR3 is CSAKGRVLQGHEQFF. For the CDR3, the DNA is TGCAGTGCTAAAGGGAGGGTCCTGCAGGGACATGAGCAGTTCTTC.

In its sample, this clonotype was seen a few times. The CDR3 region has the DNA TGCAGCGTTGTAATCGCCTACGAGCAGTACTTC. It codes for CSVVIAYEQYF. The chain couples TRBV29-1 to TRBJ2-7; the D is unclear. The CDR3 has 11 amino acids. Germline V gene sequence: CDR1 SQVTM, CDR2 ANQGSEA. The ends were cut back, 4 bases at V and 2 bases at J, with 6 bases in the middle.

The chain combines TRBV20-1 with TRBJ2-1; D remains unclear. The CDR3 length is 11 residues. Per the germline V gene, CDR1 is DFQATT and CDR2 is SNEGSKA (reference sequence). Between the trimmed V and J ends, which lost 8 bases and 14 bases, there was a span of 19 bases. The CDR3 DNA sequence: TGCAGTACTAAAAGCGAGCGTGGGGAGTTCTTC. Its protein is CSTKSERGEFF.

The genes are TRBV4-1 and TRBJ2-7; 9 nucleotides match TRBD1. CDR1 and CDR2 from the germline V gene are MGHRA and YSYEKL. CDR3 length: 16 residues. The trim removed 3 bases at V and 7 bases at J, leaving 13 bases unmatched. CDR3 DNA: TGCGCCAGCAGCCACCTAACAGGGGGCTTAAACAATGAGCAGTACTTC. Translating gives CASSHLTGGLNNEQYF.

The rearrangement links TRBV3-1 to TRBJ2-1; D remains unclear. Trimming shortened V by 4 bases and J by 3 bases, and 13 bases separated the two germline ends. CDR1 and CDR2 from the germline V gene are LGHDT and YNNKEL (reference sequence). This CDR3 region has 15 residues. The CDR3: CASSPEATFYNEQFF. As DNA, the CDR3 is TGTGCCAGCAGCCCCGAAGCGACATTCTACAATGAGCAGTTCTTC.

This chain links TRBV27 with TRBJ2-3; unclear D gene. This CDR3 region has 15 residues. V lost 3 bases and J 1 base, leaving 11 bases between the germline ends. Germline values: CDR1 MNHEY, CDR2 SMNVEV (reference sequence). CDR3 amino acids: CASSLRLSGTDTQYF. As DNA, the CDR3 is TGTGCCAGCAGTTTGCGTTTGTCGGGCACAGATACGCAGTATTTT.

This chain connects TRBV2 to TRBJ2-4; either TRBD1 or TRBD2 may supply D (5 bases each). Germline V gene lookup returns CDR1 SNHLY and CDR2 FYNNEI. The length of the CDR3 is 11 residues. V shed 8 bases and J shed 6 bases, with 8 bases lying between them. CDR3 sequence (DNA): TGTGCCAGCCGGGACGGAAACATTCAGTACTTC. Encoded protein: CASRDGNIQYF.

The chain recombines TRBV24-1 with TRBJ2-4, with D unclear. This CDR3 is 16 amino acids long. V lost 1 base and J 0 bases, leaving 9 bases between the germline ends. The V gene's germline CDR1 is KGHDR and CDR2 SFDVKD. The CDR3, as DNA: TGTGCCACCAGTGATTTTGTTGGAATAGCCAAAAACATTCAGTACTTC. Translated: CATSDFVGIAKNIQYF.

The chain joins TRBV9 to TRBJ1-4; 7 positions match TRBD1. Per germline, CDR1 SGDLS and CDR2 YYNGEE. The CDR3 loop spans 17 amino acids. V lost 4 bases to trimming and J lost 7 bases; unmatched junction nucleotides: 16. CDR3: CASSPRQGPKFGEKLFF. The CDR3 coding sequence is TGTGCCAGCAGCCCTAGACAGGGACCAAAGTTCGGTGAAAAACTGTTTTTT.

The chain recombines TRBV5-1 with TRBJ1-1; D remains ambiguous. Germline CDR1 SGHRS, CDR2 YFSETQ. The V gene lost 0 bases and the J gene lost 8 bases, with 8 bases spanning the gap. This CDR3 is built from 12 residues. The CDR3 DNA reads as TGCGCCAGCAGCTTGGTAGACTCCGAAGCTTTCTTT. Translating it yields CASSLVDSEAFF.